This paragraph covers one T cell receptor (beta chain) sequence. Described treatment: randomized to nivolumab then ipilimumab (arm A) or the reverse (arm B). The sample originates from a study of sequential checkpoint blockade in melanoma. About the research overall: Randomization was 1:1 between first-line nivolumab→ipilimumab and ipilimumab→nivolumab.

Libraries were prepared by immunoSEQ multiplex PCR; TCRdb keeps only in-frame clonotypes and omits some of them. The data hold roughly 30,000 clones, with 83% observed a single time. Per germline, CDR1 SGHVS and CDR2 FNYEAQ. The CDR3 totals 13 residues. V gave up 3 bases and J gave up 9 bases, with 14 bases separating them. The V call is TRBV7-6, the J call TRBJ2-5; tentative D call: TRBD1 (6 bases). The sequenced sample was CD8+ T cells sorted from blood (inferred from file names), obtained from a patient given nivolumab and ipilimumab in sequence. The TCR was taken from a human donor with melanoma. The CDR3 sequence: CASSFEGEGAQYF. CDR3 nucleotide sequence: TGTGCCAGCAGCTTCGAGGGTGAGGGGGCCCAGTACTTC.